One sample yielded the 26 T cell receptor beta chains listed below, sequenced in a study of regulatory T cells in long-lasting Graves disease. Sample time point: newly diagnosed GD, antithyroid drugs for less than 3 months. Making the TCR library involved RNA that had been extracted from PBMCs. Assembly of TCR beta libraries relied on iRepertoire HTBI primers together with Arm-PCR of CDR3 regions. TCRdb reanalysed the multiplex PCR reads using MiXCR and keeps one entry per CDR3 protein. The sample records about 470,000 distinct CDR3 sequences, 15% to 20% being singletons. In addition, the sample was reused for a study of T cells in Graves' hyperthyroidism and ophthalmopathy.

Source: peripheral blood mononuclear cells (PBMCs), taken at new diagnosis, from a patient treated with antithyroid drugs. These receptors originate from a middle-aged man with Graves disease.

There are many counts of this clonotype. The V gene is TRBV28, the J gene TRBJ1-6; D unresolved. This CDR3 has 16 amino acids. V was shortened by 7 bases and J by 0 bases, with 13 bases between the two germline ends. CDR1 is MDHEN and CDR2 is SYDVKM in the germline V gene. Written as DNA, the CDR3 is TGTGCCAGCACCCACGACGGGAGCTCCTATAATTCACCCCTCCACTTT. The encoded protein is CASTHDGSSYNSPLHF.

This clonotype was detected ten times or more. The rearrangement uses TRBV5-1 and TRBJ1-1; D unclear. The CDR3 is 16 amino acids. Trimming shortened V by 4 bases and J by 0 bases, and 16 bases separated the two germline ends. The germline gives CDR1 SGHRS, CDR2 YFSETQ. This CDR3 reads CASSPADSTLNTEAFF. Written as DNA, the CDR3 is TGCGCCAGCAGCCCCGCCGACTCGACATTGAACACTGAAGCTTTCTTT.

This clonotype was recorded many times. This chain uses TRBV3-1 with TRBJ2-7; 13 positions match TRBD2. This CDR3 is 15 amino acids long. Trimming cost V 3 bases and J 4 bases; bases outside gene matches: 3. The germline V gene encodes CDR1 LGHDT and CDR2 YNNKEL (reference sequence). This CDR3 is CASSQRLAGGYEQYF. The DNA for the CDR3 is TGTGCCAGCAGCCAGAGACTAGCGGGAGGTTACGAGCAGTACTTC.

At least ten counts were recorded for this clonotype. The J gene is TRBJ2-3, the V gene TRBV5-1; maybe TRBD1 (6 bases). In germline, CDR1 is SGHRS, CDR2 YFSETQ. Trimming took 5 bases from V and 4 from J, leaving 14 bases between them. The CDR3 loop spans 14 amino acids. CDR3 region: CASSTTGWADTQYF. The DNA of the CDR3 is TGCGCCAGCAGTACGACAGGATGGGCAGATACGCAGTATTTT.

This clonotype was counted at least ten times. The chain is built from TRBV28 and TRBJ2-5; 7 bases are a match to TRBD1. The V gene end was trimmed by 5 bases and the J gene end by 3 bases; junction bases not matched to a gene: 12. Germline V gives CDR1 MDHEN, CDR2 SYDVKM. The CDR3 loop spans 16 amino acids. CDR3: CASSPNSGTVKETQYF. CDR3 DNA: TGTGCCAGCAGTCCCAATTCCGGGACAGTTAAAGAGACCCAGTACTTC. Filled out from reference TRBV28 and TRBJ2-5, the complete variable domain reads DVKVTQSSRYLVKRTGEKVFLECVQDMDHENMFWYRQDPGLGLRLIYFSYDVKMKEKGDIPEGYSVSREKKERFSLILESASTNQTSMYLCASSPNSGTVKETQYFGPGTRLLVL.

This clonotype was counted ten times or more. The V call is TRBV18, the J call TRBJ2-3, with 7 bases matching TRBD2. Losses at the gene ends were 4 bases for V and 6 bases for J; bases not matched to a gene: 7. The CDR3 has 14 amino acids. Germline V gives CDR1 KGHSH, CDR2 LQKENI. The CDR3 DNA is TGTGCCAGCTCACGGACGGGAGGCAAGGATACGCAGTATTTT. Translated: CASSRTGGKDTQYF.

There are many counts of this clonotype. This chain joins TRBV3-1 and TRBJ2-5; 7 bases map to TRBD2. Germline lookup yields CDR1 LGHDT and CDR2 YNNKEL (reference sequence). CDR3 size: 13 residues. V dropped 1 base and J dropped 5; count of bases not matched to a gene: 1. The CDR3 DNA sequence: TGTGCCAGCAGCCAAGGGCGGGGGGAGACCCAGTACTTC. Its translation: CASSQGRGETQYF.

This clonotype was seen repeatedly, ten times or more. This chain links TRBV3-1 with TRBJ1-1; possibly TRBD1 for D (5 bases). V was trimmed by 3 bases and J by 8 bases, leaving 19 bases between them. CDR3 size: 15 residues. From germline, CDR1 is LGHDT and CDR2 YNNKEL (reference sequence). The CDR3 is CASSQARAIRLEAFF. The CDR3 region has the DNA TGTGCCAGCAGCCAGGCCAGGGCCATCAGGCTAGAAGCTTTCTTT.

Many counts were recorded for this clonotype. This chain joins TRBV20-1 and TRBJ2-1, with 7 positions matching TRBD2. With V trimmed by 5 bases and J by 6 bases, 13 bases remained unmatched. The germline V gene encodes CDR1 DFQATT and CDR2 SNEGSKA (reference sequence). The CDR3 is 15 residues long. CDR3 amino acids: CSAGRTGTKGNEQFF. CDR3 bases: TGCAGTGCTGGAAGGACCGGGACTAAGGGCAATGAGCAGTTCTTC.

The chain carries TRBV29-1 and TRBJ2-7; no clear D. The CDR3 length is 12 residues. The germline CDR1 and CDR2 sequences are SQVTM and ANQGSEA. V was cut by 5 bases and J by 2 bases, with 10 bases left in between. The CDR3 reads CSVSLSAYEQYF. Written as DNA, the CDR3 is TGCAGCGTTTCGCTATCCGCCTACGAGCAGTACTTC.

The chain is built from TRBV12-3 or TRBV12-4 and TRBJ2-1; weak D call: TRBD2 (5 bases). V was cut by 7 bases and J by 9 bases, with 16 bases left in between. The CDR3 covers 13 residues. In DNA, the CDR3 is TGTGCCAGCACCCACACGGTCGGGATTGAGCAGTTCTTC. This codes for CASTHTVGIEQFF.

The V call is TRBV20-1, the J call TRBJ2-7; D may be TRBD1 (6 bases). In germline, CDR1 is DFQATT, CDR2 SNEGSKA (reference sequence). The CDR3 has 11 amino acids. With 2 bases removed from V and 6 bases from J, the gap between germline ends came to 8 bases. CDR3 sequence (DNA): TGCAGTGCTAGAATCAGGGGCGAGCAGTACTTC. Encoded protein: CSARIRGEQYF.

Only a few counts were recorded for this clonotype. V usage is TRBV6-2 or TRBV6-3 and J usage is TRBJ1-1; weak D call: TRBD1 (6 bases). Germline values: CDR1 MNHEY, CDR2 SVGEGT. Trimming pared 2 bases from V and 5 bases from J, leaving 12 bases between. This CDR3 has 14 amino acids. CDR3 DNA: TGTGCCAGCAGTTACACAGGGAAGGTTACTGAAGCTTTCTTT. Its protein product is CASSYTGKVTEAFF.

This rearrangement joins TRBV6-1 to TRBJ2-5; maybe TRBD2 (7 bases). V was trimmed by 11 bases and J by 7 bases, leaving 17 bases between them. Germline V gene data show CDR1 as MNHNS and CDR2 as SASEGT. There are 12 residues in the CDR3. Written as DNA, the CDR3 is TGTGCCGGGGGGGCCTCGAGAGTGACCCAGTACTTC. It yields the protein CAGGASRVTQYF.

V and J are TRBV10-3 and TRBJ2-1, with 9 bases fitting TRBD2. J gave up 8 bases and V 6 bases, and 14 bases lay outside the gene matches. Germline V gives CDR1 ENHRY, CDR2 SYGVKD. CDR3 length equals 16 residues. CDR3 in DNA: TGTGCCATCAGGAATAGGGGGATAGCGGGAGTTGATGAGCAGTTCTTC. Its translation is CAIRNRGIAGVDEQFF.

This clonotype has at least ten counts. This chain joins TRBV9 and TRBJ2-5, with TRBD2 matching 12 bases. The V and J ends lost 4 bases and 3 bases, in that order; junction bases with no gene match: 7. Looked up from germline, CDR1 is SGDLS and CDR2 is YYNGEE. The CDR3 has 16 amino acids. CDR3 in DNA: TGTGCCAGCAGCAGCTGGACTAGCGGGGCTAAAGAGACCCAGTACTTC. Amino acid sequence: CASSSWTSGAKETQYF. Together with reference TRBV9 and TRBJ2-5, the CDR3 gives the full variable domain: DSGVTQTPKHLITATGQRVTLRCSPRSGDLSVYWYQQSLDQGLQFLIQYYNGEERAKGNILERFSAQQFPDLHSELNLSSLELGDSALYFCASSSWTSGAKETQYFGPGTRLLVL.

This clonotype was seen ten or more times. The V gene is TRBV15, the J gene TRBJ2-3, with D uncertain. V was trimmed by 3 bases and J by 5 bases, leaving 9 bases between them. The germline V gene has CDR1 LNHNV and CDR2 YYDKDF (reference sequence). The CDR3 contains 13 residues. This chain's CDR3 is CATSSPWEDTQYF. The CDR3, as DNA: TGTGCCACCAGCAGCCCCTGGGAAGATACGCAGTATTTT.

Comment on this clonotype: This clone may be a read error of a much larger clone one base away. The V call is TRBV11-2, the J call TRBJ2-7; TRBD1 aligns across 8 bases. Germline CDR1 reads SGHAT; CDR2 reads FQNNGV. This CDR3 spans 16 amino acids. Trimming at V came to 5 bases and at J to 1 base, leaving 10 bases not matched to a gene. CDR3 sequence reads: CASSPTPRTGSYEQYV. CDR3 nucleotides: TGTGCCAGCAGCCCTACACCGAGGACAGGGTCCTACGAGCAGTACGTC.

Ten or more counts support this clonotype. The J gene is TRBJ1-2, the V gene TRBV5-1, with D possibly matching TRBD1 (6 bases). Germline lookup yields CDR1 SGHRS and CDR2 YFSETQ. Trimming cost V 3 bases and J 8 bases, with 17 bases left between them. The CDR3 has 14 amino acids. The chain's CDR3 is CASSSNPGDRGYTF. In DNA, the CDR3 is TGCGCCAGCAGCTCGAATCCAGGGGACCGGGGCTACACCTTC. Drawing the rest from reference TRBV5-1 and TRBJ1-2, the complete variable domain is KAGVTQTPRYLIKTRGQQVTLSCSPISGHRSVSWYQQTPGQGLQFLFEYFSETQRNKGNFPGRFSGRQFSNSRSEMNVSTLELGDSALYLCASSSNPGDRGYTFGSGTRLTVV.

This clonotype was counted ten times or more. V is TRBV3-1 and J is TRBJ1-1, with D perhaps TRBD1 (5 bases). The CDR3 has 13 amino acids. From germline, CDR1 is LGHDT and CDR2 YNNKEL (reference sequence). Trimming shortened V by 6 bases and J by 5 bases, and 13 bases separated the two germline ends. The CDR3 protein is CASSSTRVTEAFF. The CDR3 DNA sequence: TGTGCCAGCAGTAGTACCAGGGTTACTGAAGCTTTCTTT.

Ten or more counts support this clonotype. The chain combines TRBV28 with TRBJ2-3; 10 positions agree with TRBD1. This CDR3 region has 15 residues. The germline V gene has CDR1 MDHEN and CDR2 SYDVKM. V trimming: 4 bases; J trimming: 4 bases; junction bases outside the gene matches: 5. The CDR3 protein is CASSYSGQGADTQYF. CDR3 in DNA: TGTGCCAGCAGTTACTCTGGACAGGGGGCAGATACGCAGTATTTT.

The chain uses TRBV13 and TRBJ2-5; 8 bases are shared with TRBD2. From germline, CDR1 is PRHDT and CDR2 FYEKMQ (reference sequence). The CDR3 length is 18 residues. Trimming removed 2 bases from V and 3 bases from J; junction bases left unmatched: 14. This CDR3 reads CASSLSWMVSGIEETQYF. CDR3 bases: TGTGCCAGCAGCTTATCGTGGATGGTTAGCGGGATAGAAGAGACCCAGTACTTC.

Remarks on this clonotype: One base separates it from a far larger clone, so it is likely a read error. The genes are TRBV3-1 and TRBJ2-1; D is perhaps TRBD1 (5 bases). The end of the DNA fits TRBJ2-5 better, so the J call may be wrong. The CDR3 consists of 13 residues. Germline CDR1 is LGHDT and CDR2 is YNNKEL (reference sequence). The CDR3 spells CTSSMNRKETQYF. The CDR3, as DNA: TGTACCAGCAGCATGAACAGGAAAGAGACCCAGTACTTC.

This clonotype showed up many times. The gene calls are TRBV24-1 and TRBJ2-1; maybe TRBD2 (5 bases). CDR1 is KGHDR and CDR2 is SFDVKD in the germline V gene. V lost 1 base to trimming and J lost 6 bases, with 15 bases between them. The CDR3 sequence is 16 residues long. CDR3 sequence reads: CATSDFQGFGVNEQFF. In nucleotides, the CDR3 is TGTGCCACCAGTGATTTCCAAGGATTCGGGGTCAATGAGCAGTTCTTC.

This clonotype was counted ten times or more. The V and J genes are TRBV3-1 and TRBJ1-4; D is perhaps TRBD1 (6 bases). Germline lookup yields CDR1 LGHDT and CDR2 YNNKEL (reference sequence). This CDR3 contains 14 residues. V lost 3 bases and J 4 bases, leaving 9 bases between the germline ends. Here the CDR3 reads CASSQDRRNEKLFF. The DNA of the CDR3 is TGTGCCAGCAGCCAGGACAGACGTAATGAAAAACTGTTTTTT.

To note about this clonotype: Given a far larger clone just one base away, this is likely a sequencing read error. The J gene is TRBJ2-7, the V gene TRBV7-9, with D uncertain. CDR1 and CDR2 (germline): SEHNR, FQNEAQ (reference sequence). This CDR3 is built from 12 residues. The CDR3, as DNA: TGTGCCAGCAGCTTGGGCTCCCACGAGCAGTACTTC. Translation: CASSLGSHEQYF.